The T cell receptor beta chain described here comes from a study of cytomegalovirus exposure and HLA in healthy donors. General observations from the study: Researchers catalogued under 200 TCR beta chains as cytomegalovirus-associated. Reports credit the classifier with highly specific, highly sensitive diagnosis of cytomegalovirus status.

Libraries were prepared by immunoSEQ multiplex PCR; TCRdb keeps only in-frame clonotypes and omits some of them. Of some 180,000 clones in the sample, around nine tenths were seen once. Germline V gives CDR1 MNHNS, CDR2 SASEGT. V was trimmed by 2 bases and J by 0 bases, leaving 7 bases between them. The CDR3 sequence is 15 residues long. To note about this clone: Its antigen is as yet unknown.

The sequenced sample was PBMCs. V is TRBV6-1 and J is TRBJ2-2; D is uncertain. This TCR came from a man between 25 and 39 years old in good health and CMV-seropositive. CDR3 sequence (DNA): TGTGCCAGCAGTGAAAGGCAGGCGAACACCGGGGAGCTGTTTTTT. It translates to CASSERQANTGELFF.